The clone carrying this TCR beta chain was seen a few times. The antigen is unknown. This sample is part of a study of blood T cells in healthy people across ages. Study results and limitations: The study found more naive CD4+ cells and higher diversity in long-lived than aged donors. Per-million-T-cell TCR beta diversity fell roughly linearly with age.

Next came a second PCR, run for 7 to 11 cycles, which used a sample-barcoded 5' primer along with a J-beta primer mix. Every single cDNA molecule received a tag from a template-switch adaptor with 12 random nucleotides. TCRdb re-analysed the 5' RACE reads in MiXCR, keeping a single row per CDR3 protein. The sample has approximately 730,000 distinct CDR3 sequences; about 53% are singletons. The CDR3 runs to 14 residues. Trimming removed 6 bases from V and 4 bases from J; junction bases left unmatched: 8. The germline CDR1 and CDR2 sequences are MGHDK and SYGVNS. Source material: blood. The V and J genes are TRBV25-1 and TRBJ2-7; TRBD1 agrees at 8 bases. The sequence was collected from a man older than 75 in good health. CDR3 region: CASSKTGGRYEQYF. The CDR3 region has the DNA TGTGCCAGCAGCAAAACAGGGGGACGGTACGAGCAGTACTTC.